These T cell receptor beta chains were read from a single sample in a study of OX40 agonist ivuxolimab in advanced cancers. Clones were sequenced by immunoSEQ multiplex PCR, and TCRdb holds only the in-frame ones, with some missing. This table holds about 80,000 clones, over 85% found once. The sequencing used CD4+ or CD8+ T cells sorted from blood, collected in a trial of the OX40 agonist ivuxolimab. The receptors originated from an adult with an advanced solid tumor such as melanoma, head and neck, liver or kidney cancer. Each CDR3 is given with its conserved first and last residue. A D gene is named only where the DNA matches it firmly. A clone size is listed for some rows: how often the clone was seen (once, few, many), or a class if it is expanded.

-,TRBJ2-1,TRBV7-2,-,TGTGCCAGCAGCCCCACTGTAAGGGAGCAGTTCTTC,CASSPTVREQFF
-,TRBJ2-4,TRBV4-3,-,TGCGCCAGCAGCCCGGGGCGGGGCGACATTCAGTACTTC,CASSPGRGDIQYF
-,TRBJ2-1,TRBV5-4,-,TGTGCCAGCAGCTTGGGTTTAAAGGAGACAGGGCAGTTCTTC,CASSLGLKETGQFF
-,TRBJ1-1,TRBV6-5,-,TGTGCCAGCAGCCCTCGTCGAGACACTGAAGCTTTCTTT,CASSPRRDTEAFF
once,TRBJ2-7,TRBV5-1,-,TGCGCCAGCAGCTTTAGCTCATCTCGGGCCTACGAGCAGTACTTC,CASSFSSSRAYEQYF
-,TRBJ2-5,TRBV18,-,TGTGCCAGCTCCCCGGCAGAAGAGACCCAGTACTTC,CASSPAEETQYF
-,TRBJ2-1,TRBV11-2,-,TGTGCCAGCAGCTTACCAGGATCCAATGAGCAGTTCTTC,CASSLPGSNEQFF
once,TRBJ1-4,TRBV14,-,TGTGCCAGCAGCCGGCTTGCCTTCGGTGAAAAACTGTTTTTT,CASSRLAFGEKLFF
-,TRBJ1-4,TRBV5-4,TRBD1,TGTGCCAGCAGCACGCAGGGGGCGCGTAAAAAACTGTTTTTT,CASSTQGARKKLFF
-,TRBJ2-1,TRBV7-6,-,TGTGCCAGCAGCTTAGCAGAGGGCCGGAGTGAGCAGTTCTTC,CASSLAEGRSEQFF
-,TRBJ1-5,TRBV7-2,TRBD1,TGTGCCAGCAGCTTGGACACAGGGGGGAATCAGCCCCAGCATTTT,CASSLDTGGNQPQHF
-,TRBJ2-2,TRBV7-9,-,TGTGCCAGCGACACCGGGGAGCTGTTTTTT,CASDTGELFF